Following are 12 T cell receptor beta chains from one sample sequenced in a study of patients and donors after allogeneic stem cell transplantation. TCRdb independently ran MiXCR on the RT-PCR reads; one entry per CDR3 protein. This sample carries tens of thousands of distinct CDR3 sequences, roughly 52% of them seen once, and the ten largest clones take 50% to 75%. The sequencing input was blood, either unsorted or a sorted T cell fraction (not recorded which). These receptors all come from a human donor who was either an allogeneic HSCT recipient or a stem cell or donor lymphocyte infusion donor (not recorded which). It is not recorded whose cells these are; they may come from a transplant donor.

J is TRBJ1-2 and V is TRBV7-6, with D possibly being TRBD1 (5 bases). V was pared by 1 base and J by 0 bases, with 18 bases between. CDR1 SGHVS and CDR2 FNYEAQ come from the germline V gene. CDR3 length equals 18 residues. The CDR3 is CASSLVGVEGVTNYGYTF. DNA of the CDR3: TGTGCCAGCAGCTTAGTAGGGGTTGAAGGGGTAACTAACTATGGCTACACCTTC.

The chain carries TRBV7-8 and TRBJ1-5; 11 bases map to TRBD1. The CDR3 has 16 residues. Germline V gene sequence: CDR1 SGHVS, CDR2 FQNEAQ. With V trimmed by 3 bases and J by 6 bases, 7 bases remained unmatched. DNA of the CDR3: TGTGCCAGCAGCTTCCTGGACAGGGGGCTTAGTCAGCCCCAGCATTTT. It specifies CASSFLDRGLSQPQHF.

The sample holds one count of this clonotype. This sequence joins TRBV7-9 and TRBJ1-1, with D perhaps TRBD1 (6 bases). With 4 bases removed from V and 3 bases from J, the gap between germline ends came to 12 bases. Per germline, CDR1 SEHNR and CDR2 FQNEAQ (reference sequence). This CDR3 is built from 14 residues. CDR3 sequence (DNA): TGTGCCAGCAGCTGGAGGGGGAGGGACACTGAAGCTTTCTTT. As protein: CASSWRGRDTEAFF.

This clonotype was found a few times. The chain carries TRBV6-5 and TRBJ1-2, with 8 bases identical to TRBD1. CDR3 length equals 13 residues. The J segment lost 7 bases and the V segment lost 0 bases, leaving 1 base of the junction unmatched. The germline gives CDR1 MNHEY, CDR2 SVGAGI. Written as DNA, the CDR3 is TGTGCCAGCAGTTACTCAACAGGGGGTGGCTACACCTTC. Encoded protein: CASSYSTGGGYTF.

The chain has TRBV5-6 and TRBJ1-5, with 7 bases identical to TRBD1. V was clipped by 4 bases and J by 5 bases; unmatched bases: 9. This CDR3 has 15 amino acids. CDR1 SGHDT and CDR2 YYEEEE come from the germline V gene. The CDR3 DNA reads as TGTGCCAGCAGCGCTTTCATACAGGGGCATCAGCCCCAGCATTTT. Translating gives CASSAFIQGHQPQHF.

The chain couples TRBV20-1 to TRBJ1-5, with 7 nucleotides matching TRBD1. The germline V gene has CDR1 DFQATT and CDR2 SNEGSKA (reference sequence). V was clipped by 5 bases and J by 2 bases; unmatched bases: 3. The CDR3 has 13 amino acids. The CDR3 protein is CSAHGQGNQPQHF. The CDR3 nucleotides are TGCAGTGCTCACGGACAGGGCAATCAGCCCCAGCATTTT.

This rearrangement joins TRBV12-3 or TRBV12-4 to TRBJ2-7; D is unclear. V dropped 5 bases and J dropped 2 bases, with 4 bases sitting between them. This CDR3 has 11 amino acids. The CDR3 DNA follows: TGTGCCAGCAGTAAGACCTACGAGCAGTACTTC. This sequence encodes CASSKTYEQYF.

The rearrangement links TRBV12-3 or TRBV12-4 to TRBJ1-1; no definite D call. Trimming took 2 bases from V and 0 from J, leaving 7 bases between them. The CDR3 consists of 14 residues. The CDR3 coding sequence is TGTGCCAGCAGTTTAAGGCTCATGAACACTGAAGCTTTCTTT. The encoded protein is CASSLRLMNTEAFF.

The V and J genes are TRBV20-1 and TRBJ1-2; the match to TRBD1 covers 7 bases. The CDR3 has 12 residues. V lost 6 bases, J lost 10 bases, and 11 bases stayed unmatched. Germline-derived CDR1 and CDR2 are DFQATT and SNEGSKA (reference sequence). CDR3 in DNA: TGCAGTGCCACGGAAAGAGACAGGGCCTACACCTTC. Its translation is CSATERDRAYTF.

This clonotype was seen more than once but under ten times. The chain combines TRBV28 with TRBJ1-3; no firm D call. Germline CDR1 MDHEN, CDR2 SYDVKM. The CDR3 is made up of 15 amino acids. V lost 5 bases, J lost 5 bases, and 16 bases lay in between. This CDR3 reads CASSEPPTERNTIYF. CDR3 DNA sequence: TGTGCCAGCAGTGAACCCCCAACCGAACGAAACACCATATATTTT.

This clonotype was seen a handful of times. The rearrangement uses TRBV7-9 and TRBJ2-1; D is uncertain. The CDR3 has 15 residues. Deletions cut 5 bases from V and 4 bases from J, with 15 bases between. The germline gives CDR1 SEHNR, CDR2 FQNEAQ (reference sequence). This chain's CDR3 is CASSPTEVQYNEQFF. In nucleotides, the CDR3 is TGTGCCAGCAGCCCTACCGAGGTACAGTACAATGAGCAGTTCTTC.

This clonotype came up a few times. J is TRBJ2-2 and V is TRBV28, with D tentatively TRBD1 (5 bases). Germline lookup yields CDR1 MDHEN and CDR2 SYDVKM. V shed 2 bases and J shed 11 bases, with 9 bases lying between them. The CDR3 runs 12 residues. The CDR3 here is CASSLTGEELFF. The CDR3 nucleotides are TGTGCCAGCAGTTTAACAGGAGAAGAGCTGTTTTTT.